The next 10 T cell receptor beta chains were all read from a single sample in a study of OX40 agonist ivuxolimab in advanced cancers. Assay used: immunoSEQ multiplex PCR; TCRdb lists only in-frame clones, some missing. In the table there are around 80,000 clones, around nine tenths of which are singletons. The specimen was CD4+ or CD8+ T cells sorted from blood, collected in a trial of the OX40 agonist ivuxolimab. The origin of the receptors is an adult with an advanced solid tumor such as melanoma, head and neck, liver or kidney cancer.

V and J are TRBV6-1 and TRBJ2-7; no clear D. Per germline, CDR1 MNHNS and CDR2 SASEGT. V lost 1 base and J 3 bases, leaving 4 bases between the germline ends. The CDR3 contains 12 residues. The CDR3 sequence is CASSEVGYEQYF. The CDR3 DNA is TGTGCCAGCAGTGAAGTCGGCTACGAGCAGTACTTC.

This chain joins TRBV29-1 and TRBJ2-3, with D possibly being TRBD1 or TRBD2 (7 bases each). Germline CDR1 reads SQVTM; CDR2 reads ANQGSEA. Trimming pared 4 bases from V and 5 bases from J, leaving 13 bases between. The CDR3 runs to 13 residues. Written as DNA, the CDR3 is TGCAGCGTTGGGGGAGGGGGCATAGATACGCAGTATTTT. This codes for CSVGGGGIDTQYF.

The rearrangement joins TRBV5-6 to TRBJ1-6; unclear D gene. The CDR3 runs to 15 residues. The germline V gene has CDR1 SGHDT and CDR2 YYEEEE. The V end was cut by 4 bases, the J end by 9 bases, with 17 bases between. CDR3 protein: CASSPRTVRGSPLHF. In DNA form, the CDR3 reads TGTGCCAGCAGCCCGAGGACCGTACGAGGTTCACCCCTCCACTTT. The whole variable domain, remainder taken from reference TRBV5-6 and TRBJ1-6, is DAGVTQSPTHLIKTRGQQVTLRCSPKSGHDTVSWYQQALGQGPQFIFQYYEEEERQRGNFPDRFSGHQFPNYSSELNVNALLLGDSALYLCASSPRTVRGSPLHFGNGTRLTVT.

The chain uses TRBV7-9 and TRBJ2-2, with 7 bases identical to TRBD1. The CDR3 is made up of 19 amino acids. The junction had 23 bases not matched to a gene; V was cut back by 5 bases and J by 8 bases. Germline V gene data show CDR1 as SEHNR and CDR2 as FQNEAQ (reference sequence). The CDR3 loop is CASSHPYRGNYKAAGELFF. The CDR3 DNA reads as TGTGCCAGCAGCCATCCTTACAGGGGCAACTACAAAGCGGCGGGGGAGCTGTTTTTT.

The chain carries TRBV5-8 and TRBJ1-5, with 8 bases matching TRBD1. In germline, CDR1 is SGHTS, CDR2 YDEGEE. Germline trimming cut 1 base from V and 6 bases from J; bases unmatched to any gene: 6. The CDR3 loop spans 15 amino acids. Here the CDR3 DNA reads TGTGCCAGCAGCTTGATAGGACAGGGTCTTCAGCCCCAGCATTTT. Residues: CASSLIGQGLQPQHF. Full variable domain (missing parts from reference TRBV5-8 and TRBJ1-5): EAGVTQSPTHLIKTRGQQATLRCSPISGHTSVYWYQQALGLGLQFLLWYDEGEERNRGNFPPRFSGRQFPNYSSELNVNALELEDSALYLCASSLIGQGLQPQHFGDGTRLSIL.

The J gene is TRBJ2-4, the V gene TRBV7-2; D perhaps matches TRBD1 (5 bases). V was cut by 1 base and J by 11 bases, with 15 bases left in between. This CDR3 region has 14 residues. CDR1 is SGHTA, CDR2 FQGNSA, per germline. The CDR3 sequence is CASSLGAGFLVQYF. DNA for the CDR3: TGTGCCAGCAGCTTAGGGGCAGGGTTCTTGGTTCAGTACTTC. Full variable domain (rest looked up from reference TRBV7-2 and TRBJ2-4): GAGVSQSPSNKVTEKGKDVELRCDPISGHTALYWYRQSLGQGLEFLIYFQGNSAPDKSGLPSDRFSAERTGGSVSTLTIQRTQQEDSAVYLCASSLGAGFLVQYFGAGTRLSVL.

The chain is built from TRBV5-1 and TRBJ1-1; D may be TRBD1 (6 bases). V lost 4 bases and J 4 bases, leaving 14 bases between the germline ends. CDR3 length equals 14 residues. CDR1 and CDR2 (germline): SGHRS, YFSETQ. The CDR3 bases are TGCGCCAGCAGCGAACAGGGTGGTGGCACTGAAGCTTTCTTT. Translating it yields CASSEQGGGTEAFF. The full variable domain, its missing parts supplied by reference TRBV5-1 and TRBJ1-1, is KAGVTQTPRYLIKTRGQQVTLSCSPISGHRSVSWYQQTPGQGLQFLFEYFSETQRNKGNFPGRFSGRQFSNSRSEMNVSTLELGDSALYLCASSEQGGGTEAFFGQGTRLTVV.

The rearrangement uses TRBV5-4 and TRBJ1-1; D may be TRBD1 (5 bases). Trimming took 5 bases from V and 5 from J, leaving 13 bases between them. Germline CDR1 SGHNT, CDR2 YYREEE (reference sequence). The CDR3 length is 13 residues. The DNA of the CDR3 is TGTGCCAGCAGTTCCACAGGATGGACTGAAGCTTTCTTT. This translates into CASSSTGWTEAFF.

The chain has TRBV7-2 and TRBJ1-1, with D perhaps matching TRBD1 (6 bases). The ends were cut back, 5 bases at V and 3 bases at J, with 19 bases in the middle. The CDR3 sequence is 16 residues long. The germline V gene has CDR1 SGHTA and CDR2 FQGNSA. The CDR3 DNA sequence: TGTGCCAGCAGCCTCCGAAGGGGGGCCGCGCACACTGAAGCTTTCTTT. Protein: CASSLRRGAAHTEAFF.

The sample holds a few counts of this clone. The V call is TRBV6-5, the J call TRBJ1-6; tentative D call: TRBD1 (6 bases). This CDR3 has 13 residues. V gave up 7 bases and J gave up 5 bases, with 9 bases separating them. The germline CDR1 and CDR2 sequences are MNHEY and SVGAGI. CDR3 in amino acids: CASTGQNNSPLHF. Here the CDR3 DNA reads TGTGCCAGCACCGGACAGAATAATTCACCCCTCCACTTT.